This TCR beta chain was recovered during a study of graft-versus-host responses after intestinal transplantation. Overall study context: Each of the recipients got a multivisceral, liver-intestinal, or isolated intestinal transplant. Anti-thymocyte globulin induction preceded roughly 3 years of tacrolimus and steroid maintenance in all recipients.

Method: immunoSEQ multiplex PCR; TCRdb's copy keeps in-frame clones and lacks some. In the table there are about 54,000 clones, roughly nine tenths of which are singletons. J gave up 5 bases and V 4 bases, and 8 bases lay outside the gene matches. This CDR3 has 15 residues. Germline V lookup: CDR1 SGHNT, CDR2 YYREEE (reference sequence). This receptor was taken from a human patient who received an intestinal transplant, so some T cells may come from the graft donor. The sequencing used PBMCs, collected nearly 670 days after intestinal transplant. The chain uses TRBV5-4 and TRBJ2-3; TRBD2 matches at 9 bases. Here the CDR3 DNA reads TGTGCCAGCAGCCCTGCGGGGGGGGCTGAAGATACGCAGTATTTT. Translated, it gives CASSPAGGAEDTQYF.